This TCR beta chain was found in a study of CD8+CD57+ T cells in acquired aplastic anemia. Study outcomes and limitations: Researchers reported that CD8+ Simpson's diversity was not significantly different in patients versus controls. Approximately 30 CD8+ CDR3 sequences were shared between patients and controls.

Notes on this clonotype: The antigen remains unidentified.

The template used for profiling TCR beta VDJ and CDR3 was genomic DNA. MiXCR, run by TCRdb on the reads, gives a single entry per CDR3 protein. Counted here are 150,000 or so distinct CDR3 sequences, less than 50% occurring once; the ten biggest clones make up roughly 3.5%. The CDR3 covers 14 residues. Trimming removed 4 bases from V and 5 bases from J, with 15 bases in between. Per the germline V gene, CDR1 is SGHRS and CDR2 is YFSETQ. Before being chosen for sequencing, patients had shown CD8+CD57+ cell expansion by flow cytometry. Severe acquired aplastic anemia was present in every patient. The receptor's source is a human donor with aplastic anemia. The rearrangement uses TRBV5-1 and TRBJ1-1; a possible D gene is TRBD1 (5 bases). Material for sequencing was sorted CD4+, CD8+, or CD8+CD57+ T cells (not recorded which) from PBMCs. The CDR3 nucleotides are TGCGCCAGCAGCGGTCCGGGGGGGAGGACTGAAGCTTTCTTT. It yields the protein CASSGPGGRTEAFF.